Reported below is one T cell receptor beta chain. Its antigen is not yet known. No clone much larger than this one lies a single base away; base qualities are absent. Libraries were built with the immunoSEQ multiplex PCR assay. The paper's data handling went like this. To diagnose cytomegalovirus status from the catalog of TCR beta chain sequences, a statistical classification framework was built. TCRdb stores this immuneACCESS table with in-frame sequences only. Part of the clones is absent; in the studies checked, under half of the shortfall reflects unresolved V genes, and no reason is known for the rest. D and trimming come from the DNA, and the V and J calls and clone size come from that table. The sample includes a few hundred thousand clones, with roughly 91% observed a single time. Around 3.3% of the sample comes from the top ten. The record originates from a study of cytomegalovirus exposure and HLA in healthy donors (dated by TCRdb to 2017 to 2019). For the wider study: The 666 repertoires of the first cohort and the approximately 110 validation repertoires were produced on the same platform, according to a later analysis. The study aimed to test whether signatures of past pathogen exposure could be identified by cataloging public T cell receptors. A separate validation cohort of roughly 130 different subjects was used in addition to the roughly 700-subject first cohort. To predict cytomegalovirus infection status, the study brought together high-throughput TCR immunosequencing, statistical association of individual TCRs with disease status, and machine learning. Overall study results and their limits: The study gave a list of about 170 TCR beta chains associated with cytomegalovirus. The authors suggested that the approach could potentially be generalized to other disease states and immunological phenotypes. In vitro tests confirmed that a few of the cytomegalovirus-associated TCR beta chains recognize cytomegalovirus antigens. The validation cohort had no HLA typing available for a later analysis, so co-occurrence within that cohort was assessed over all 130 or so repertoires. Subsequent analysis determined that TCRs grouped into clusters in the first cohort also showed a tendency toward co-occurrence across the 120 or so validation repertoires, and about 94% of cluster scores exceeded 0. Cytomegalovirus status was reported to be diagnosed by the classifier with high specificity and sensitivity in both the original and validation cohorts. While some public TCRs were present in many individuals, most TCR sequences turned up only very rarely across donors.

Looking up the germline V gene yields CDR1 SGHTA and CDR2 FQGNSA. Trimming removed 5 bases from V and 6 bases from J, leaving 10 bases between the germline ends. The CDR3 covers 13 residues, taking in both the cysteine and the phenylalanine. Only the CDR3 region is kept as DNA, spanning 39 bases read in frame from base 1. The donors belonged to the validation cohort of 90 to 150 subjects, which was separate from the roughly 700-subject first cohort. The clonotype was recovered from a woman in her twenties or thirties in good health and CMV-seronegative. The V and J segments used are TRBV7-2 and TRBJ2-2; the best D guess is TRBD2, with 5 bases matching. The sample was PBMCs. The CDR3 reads CASSPGRSGELFF. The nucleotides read TGTGCCAGCAGCCCGGGGAGATCCGGGGAGCTGTTTTTT. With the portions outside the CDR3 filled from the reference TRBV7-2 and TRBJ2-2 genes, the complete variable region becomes GAGVSQSPSNKVTEKGKDVELRCDPISGHTALYWYRQSLGQGLEFLIYFQGNSAPDKSGLPSDRFSAERTGGSVSTLTIQRTQQEDSAVYLCASSPGRSGELFFGEGSRLTVL.